The TCR beta chain under discussion was sequenced for a study of CD8 T cells in Susac syndrome. With random hexamers, about 0.5 to 1 ug RNA was reverse transcribed. MiXCR, applied by TCRdb to the immunoSEQ multiplex PCR reads, yields one record per CDR3 protein. The sample carries about 200,000 distinct CDR3 sequences, about 95% recorded once. The V gene lost 2 bases and the J gene lost 7 bases, with 11 bases spanning the gap. The germline CDR1 and CDR2 sequences are SGHTA and FQGTGA. CDR3 length: 13 amino acids. This receptor was taken from a human donor with multiple sclerosis. Sequencing was performed on CD4+ T cells from PBMCs. This chain joins TRBV7-3 and TRBJ2-5, with no clear D. The CDR3 sequence: CASSLGSRLTQYF. As DNA, the CDR3 is TGTGCCAGCAGCTTAGGCTCCCGGTTGACCCAGTACTTC.